These 9 T cell receptor beta chains share one sample of origin, sequenced in a study of T cell responses to AZD1222 COVID-19 vaccine. The repertoire was sequenced with immunoSEQ multiplex PCR; TCRdb's copy has only in-frame clones and lacks some. Seen here are fewer than 200,000 clones, around 88% observed once, and the top ten hold around 1%. The specimen was peripheral blood, collected 28 days after the second AZD1222 dose. The receptors were gathered from an adult who received the AZD1222 COVID-19 vaccine.

V gene TRBV19 combines with J gene TRBJ1-2; 11 bases match TRBD1. The CDR3 is made up of 15 amino acids. Germline values: CDR1 LNHDA, CDR2 SQIVND (reference sequence). V was clipped by 3 bases and J by 5 bases; unmatched bases: 5. The CDR3 region is CASSMGTGGGYGYTF. CDR3 bases: TGTGCCAGTAGTATGGGGACAGGGGGGGGATATGGCTACACCTTC.

The rearrangement uses TRBV12-3 or TRBV12-4 and TRBJ2-3; possible D gene TRBD2, 6 bases. The CDR3 has 13 residues. Trimming stripped 3 bases from V and 4 bases from J, with 8 bases between. The CDR3: CASSFGGSDTQYF. The CDR3 coding sequence is TGTGCCAGCAGTTTCGGGGGATCAGATACGCAGTATTTT.

The chain is built from TRBV4-1 and TRBJ2-1; perhaps D is TRBD1 or TRBD2 (5 bases each). This CDR3 region has 17 residues. Germline CDR1 and CDR2: MGHRA and YSYEKL. The V and J ends lost 1 base and 1 base respectively, with 14 bases between them. The CDR3 is CASSQASWGSSYNEQFF. CDR3 bases: TGCGCCAGCAGCCAAGCGAGTTGGGGGAGTTCCTACAATGAGCAGTTCTTC.

This clone was seen a few times. The genes are TRBV6-5 and TRBJ1-1; no clear D. Trimming left V 7 bases short and J 4 bases short, with 7 bases between. The germline V gene has CDR1 MNHEY and CDR2 SVGAGI. The length of the CDR3 is 11 residues. This CDR3 is CASIRGTEAFF. The CDR3 DNA reads TGTGCCAGCATCCGGGGCACTGAAGCTTTCTTT.

The chain recombines TRBV9 with TRBJ2-2, with TRBD2 matching over 10 bases. V shed 6 bases, J shed 5 bases, and the junction held 7 bases outside the gene matches. Per germline, CDR1 SGDLS and CDR2 YYNGEE. The CDR3 loop spans 15 amino acids. The CDR3 bases are TGTGCCAGCACCCATGGAGCGGGGGGGACCGGGGAGCTGTTTTTT. This translates into CASTHGAGGTGELFF. Combining the CDR3 with reference TRBV9 and TRBJ2-2 gives the whole variable domain DSGVTQTPKHLITATGQRVTLRCSPRSGDLSVYWYQQSLDQGLQFLIQYYNGEERAKGNILERFSAQQFPDLHSELNLSSLELGDSALYFCASTHGAGGTGELFFGEGSRLTVL.

V is TRBV7-6 and J is TRBJ2-7; the match to TRBD2 covers 9 bases. This CDR3 has 15 amino acids. J lost 6 bases, V lost 5 bases, and 11 bases had no gene match. Germline loops: CDR1 SGHVS, CDR2 FNYEAQ. CDR3 residues: CASSLTAGGYSEQYF. CDR3 DNA: TGTGCCAGCAGCCTGACAGCGGGGGGTTACTCCGAGCAGTACTTC. Full variable domain (outside the CDR3, taken from reference TRBV7-6 and TRBJ2-7): GAGVSQSPRYKVTKRGQDVALRCDPISGHVSLYWYRQALGQGPEFLTYFNYEAQQDKSGLPNDRFSAERPEGSISTLTIQRTEQRDSAMYRCASSLTAGGYSEQYFGPGTRLTVT.

V is TRBV5-6 and J is TRBJ2-1; D may be TRBD1 or TRBD2 (5 bases each). The ends were cut back, 5 bases at V and 4 bases at J, with 16 bases in the middle. From germline, CDR1 is SGHDT and CDR2 YYEEEE. This CDR3 spans 15 amino acids. The CDR3 sequence is CASSLGADGYNEQFF. The CDR3 bases are TGTGCCAGCAGTCTCGGGGCGGACGGATACAATGAGCAGTTCTTC.

V is TRBV5-6 and J is TRBJ1-6; D not certain. This CDR3 has 13 amino acids. Trimming cost V 1 base and J 10 bases, with 9 bases left between them. Looked up from germline, CDR1 is SGHDT and CDR2 is YYEEEE. CDR3 loop: CASSLKGNSPLHF. The CDR3 DNA is TGTGCCAGCAGCTTGAAGGGAAACTCACCCCTCCACTTT.

CDR3 nucleotide sequence: TGTGCTTCCGAAACGAACTCTGGAAACACCATATATTTT. As protein: CASETNSGNTIYF. The chain joins TRBV6-5 to TRBJ1-3; D is ambiguous. Germline V gives CDR1 MNHEY, CDR2 SVGAGI. The CDR3 is 13 amino acids.